This T cell receptor beta chain appears in the sequencing data of a study of spatial heterogeneity in lung cancer. Study as a whole: In raw reads, more than 8.5 appearances on average were recorded for each unique TCR and UMI combination.

This clonotype was seen only a few times. What it binds is not known. Time point described: sample taken at primary tumor resection. Samples came from 72 TRACERx patients with untreated early-stage lung cancer. Unsorted tumor, nontumor lung tissue or cryopreserved PBMC supplied the whole RNA. The germline V gene encodes CDR1 SGHDN and CDR2 FVKESK. J gave up 0 bases and V 0 bases, and 4 bases lay outside the gene matches. The CDR3 is 18 amino acids. General study points: How many expanded intratumoral alpha and beta TCRs were present tracked the tumor mutation count, which was a count of nonsynonymous mutations.

TCRdb re-derived calls from the 5' RACE reads in MiXCR, one entry per CDR3 protein. The sample has 5,000 to 6,500 distinct CDR3 sequences; under 5% are singletons. The chain links TRBV14 to TRBJ2-6, with 8 bases matching TRBD1. Sample: lung tumor tissue, taken at surgery. The sequence derives from a female donor with early-stage non-small cell lung cancer. The CDR3 nucleotides read TGTGCCAGCAGCCAAGAGGAGACAGGGGCCTCTGGGGCCAACGTCCTGACTTTC. This codes for CASSQEETGASGANVLTF.